This is a list of T cell receptor beta chains from one sample in a study of shared clonotypes between healthy human individuals. TCRdb's table, derived via immunoSEQ multiplex PCR, lists solely in-frame clones and lacks some. The profile shows 180,000 or so clones, 85% to 95% of them singletons. Source material: naive CD4+ T cells sorted from blood. The receptors come from a woman aged 25 to 45 in good health. CDR3s include the opening cysteine and the closing phenylalanine or tryptophan. Fields, in order: J gene, V gene, clone size, D gene, CDR3 protein, CDR3 DNA. A D gene is named only where the DNA matches it firmly. Clone size appears in some rows only: once, few, many, or a class for an expanded clone.

TRBJ2-7,TRBV6-6,NA,TRBD1,CASSYSGTGPQLEQYF,TGTGCCAGCAGTTACTCCGGGACAGGGCCTCAACTCGAGCAGTACTTC
TRBJ2-1,TRBV9,NA,TRBD2,CASSPKRSSGTYNEQFF,TGTGCCAGCAGCCCTAAGAGGAGTAGCGGGACCTACAATGAGCAGTTCTTC
TRBJ2-1,TRBV6-4,NA,NA,CASSDSPSGEQFF,TGTGCCAGCAGTGACTCGCCCAGCGGTGAGCAGTTCTTC
TRBJ2-1,TRBV7-9,NA,TRBD2,CASSSRLAGGYNEQFF,TGTGCCAGCAGCTCTCGACTAGCGGGAGGCTACAATGAGCAGTTCTTC
TRBJ1-3,TRBV2,NA,TRBD1,CASNGQGRNTIYF,TGTGCCAGCAACGGACAGGGCAGAAACACCATATATTTT
TRBJ2-2,TRBV29-1,NA,NA,CSVDGANTGELFF,TGCAGCGTTGACGGGGCGAACACCGGGGAGCTGTTTTTT
TRBJ2-2,TRBV18,once,NA,CASSPRKDSDTGELFF,TGTGCCAGCTCACCACGCAAGGACTCTGACACCGGGGAGCTGTTTTTT
TRBJ2-2,TRBV11-2,NA,NA,CASSLAGWPGELFF,TGTGCCAGCAGCCTGGCCGGGTGGCCCGGGGAGCTGTTTTTT
TRBJ2-1,TRBV2,NA,NA,CASSEAPFTEQFF,TGTGCCAGCAGTGAAGCGCCTTTCACGGAGCAGTTCTTC
TRBJ2-7,TRBV5-1,NA,TRBD2,CASSLTSGTSHEQYF,TGCGCCAGCAGCTTGACTAGCGGGACGTCACACGAGCAGTACTTC
TRBJ2-1,TRBV4-1,once,TRBD2,CASSQVALGGRAFYNEQFF,TGCGCCAGCAGCCAAGTAGCCCTTGGCGGGAGGGCCTTCTACAATGAGCAGTTCTTC
TRBJ2-5,TRBV2,NA,NA,CASSGVGGYQETQYF,TGTGCCAGCAGTGGGGTAGGAGGGTACCAAGAGACCCAGTACTTC
TRBJ2-1,TRBV5-6,NA,NA,CASSLRGREYRYNEQFF,TGTGCCAGCAGCCTCCGGGGGCGGGAGTACCGCTACAATGAGCAGTTCTTC
TRBJ1-4,TRBV6-1,NA,TRBD1,CASSERQGPNEKLFF,TGTGCCAGCAGTGAACGACAGGGACCAAATGAAAAACTGTTTTTT
TRBJ2-7,TRBV18,NA,NA,CASSPEARSYEQYF,TGTGCCAGCTCACCAGAGGCTAGATCTTACGAGCAGTACTTC
TRBJ2-2,TRBV4-2,few,NA,CASSQDPGPDTGELFF,TGTGCCAGCAGCCAAGATCCGGGCCCTGATACCGGGGAGCTGTTTTTT
TRBJ2-7,TRBV10-3,NA,TRBD2,CAISKPVFRRGRSYEQYF,TGTGCCATCAGCAAACCGGTTTTTCGTCGCGGGAGATCCTACGAGCAGTACTTC
TRBJ2-1,TRBV7-9,NA,TRBD2,CASNRLAGAREQFF,TGTGCCAGCAACCGTCTTGCGGGAGCTCGTGAGCAGTTCTTC
TRBJ1-1,TRBV7-9,NA,NA,CASTGEMKAFF,TGTGCCAGCACCGGAGAAATGAAAGCTTTCTTT
TRBJ1-1,TRBV5-4,once,NA,CASSLGAGTNTEAFF,TGTGCCAGCAGCTTGGGGGCGGGGACGAACACTGAAGCTTTCTTT
TRBJ2-1,TRBV20-1,NA,NA,CSAERNEQFF,TGCAGTGCCGAGCGCAATGAGCAGTTCTTC
TRBJ2-2,TRBV29-1,NA,NA,CSVEFFGRSGELFF,TGCAGCGTTGAATTTTTCGGCAGATCTGGGGAGCTGTTTTTT
TRBJ1-3,TRBV5-1,NA,NA,CASSLGQIGNTIYF,TGCGCCAGCAGCTTGGGGCAGATTGGAAACACCATATATTTT
TRBJ1-3,TRBV25-1,NA,TRBD1,CASSEFSYRGAGNTIYF,TGTGCCAGCAGTGAATTTAGTTACAGGGGCGCTGGAAACACCATATATTTT
TRBJ2-7,TRBV10-3,NA,NA,CAISESSKGNYEQYF,TGTGCCATCAGTGAGTCCAGTAAGGGAAACTACGAGCAGTACTTC
TRBJ1-5,TRBV19,NA,NA,CASSPLLDQPQHF,TGTGCCAGTAGTCCCTTACTTGATCAGCCCCAGCATTTT
TRBJ2-3,TRBV19,once,NA,CASSMRLDSVGTDTQYF,TGTGCCAGTAGTATGAGACTGGACTCGGTTGGCACAGATACGCAGTATTTT
TRBJ1-2,TRBV10-1,NA,TRBD1,CASMGTGVYGYTF,TGCGCCAGCATGGGGACAGGGGTCTATGGCTACACCTTC
TRBJ1-2,TRBV27,NA,NA,CASSPASTTQGGYTF,TGTGCCAGCAGTCCCGCTTCGACAACCCAAGGGGGCTACACCTTC
TRBJ2-2,TRBV9,NA,TRBD2,CASSVVSGGLAGVTGELFF,TGTGCCAGCAGCGTAGTGTCCGGTGGACTAGCGGGAGTTACCGGGGAGCTGTTTTTT
TRBJ2-7,TRBV27,NA,TRBD1,CASSSSRDRFEQYF,TGTGCCAGCAGTTCGTCCCGGGACAGGTTCGAGCAGTACTTC
TRBJ2-5,TRBV4-1,NA,TRBD2,CASSQDEAGAREQYF,TGCGCCAGCAGCCAAGATGAAGCGGGAGCGCGGGAGCAGTACTTC
TRBJ1-3,TRBV10-1,NA,TRBD1,CASSTGTVSGNTIYF,TGCGCCAGCAGTACCGGGACAGTCTCTGGAAACACCATATATTTT
TRBJ2-7,TRBV2,once,TRBD2,CASSVLAGGPDEQYF,TGTGCCAGCAGTGTACTAGCGGGAGGGCCGGACGAGCAGTACTTC
TRBJ1-2,TRBV5-4,NA,NA,CASSLAIQEQGGYTF,TGTGCCAGCAGCTTGGCGATCCAAGAACAGGGAGGCTACACCTTC
TRBJ1-1,TRBV6-4,NA,NA,CASSRTADTEAFF,TGTGCCAGCAGCCGGACAGCCGACACTGAAGCTTTCTTT
TRBJ2-7,TRBV6-4,NA,NA,CASSDDFVGPSYEQYF,TGTGCCAGCAGTGACGATTTTGTTGGACCGTCCTACGAGCAGTACTTC
TRBJ1-2,TRBV18,NA,TRBD1,CASSPYRGNYGYTF,TGTGCCAGCTCACCATACAGGGGTAACTATGGCTACACCTTC
TRBJ2-7,TRBV25-1,NA,TRBD2,CASSGYQAGPAYEQYF,TGTGCCAGCAGTGGGTATCAAGCGGGACCTGCCTACGAGCAGTACTTC
TRBJ1-2,TRBV29-1,NA,NA,CSVQHGGQRHGYTF,TGCAGCGTGCAGCACGGGGGGCAAAGACATGGCTACACCTTC
TRBJ2-7,TRBV23-1,NA,NA,CASSQNGVLSYEQYF,TGCGCCAGCAGTCAAAATGGGGTCCTCTCCTACGAGCAGTACTTC
TRBJ2-6,TRBV6-1,NA,NA,CASSENQFVSSGANVLTF,TGTGCCAGCAGTGAAAATCAGTTCGTTAGCTCTGGGGCCAACGTCCTGACTTTC
TRBJ1-4,TRBV30,NA,TRBD1,CAWSSGQGNRKLFF,TGTGCCTGGAGTTCGGGACAGGGGAATCGAAAACTGTTTTTT
TRBJ2-1,TRBV19,NA,NA,CASSIERGAYNEQFF,TGTGCCAGTAGTATTGAGAGAGGGGCCTACAATGAGCAGTTCTTC
TRBJ1-6,TRBV6-5,once,NA,CASSYLGGADSPLHF,TGTGCCAGCAGTTACCTCGGGGGGGCGGATTCACCCCTCCACTTT
TRBJ2-2,TRBV11-2,NA,TRBD2,CASSLVGSGLAGNTGELFF,TGTGCCAGCAGCTTAGTAGGATCTGGCCTAGCGGGGAACACCGGGGAGCTGTTTTTT
TRBJ2-7,TRBV18,NA,NA,CASSPSRDEQYF,TGTGCCAGCTCACCATCCAGGGACGAGCAGTACTTC
TRBJ1-2,TRBV7-9,few,TRBD1,CASSLGGQGSGYTF,TGTGCCAGCAGCTTAGGGGGACAGGGATCTGGCTACACCTTC
TRBJ2-7,TRBV28,NA,TRBD2,CASRSPGLARYEQYF,TGTGCCAGCAGGTCACCGGGACTAGCGAGATACGAGCAGTACTTC
TRBJ2-7,TRBV28,NA,NA,CASSGPGTNYEQYF,TGTGCCAGCAGTGGACCCGGGACAAACTACGAGCAGTACTTC
TRBJ2-7,TRBV15,once,NA,CATSRESRGDYEQYF,TGTGCCACCAGCAGAGAGAGCAGGGGCGACTACGAGCAGTACTTC
TRBJ1-1,TRBV19,NA,NA,CASSSGGVNAEAFF,TGTGCCAGTAGTTCTGGCGGTGTTAACGCTGAAGCTTTCTTT
TRBJ1-3,TRBV7-9,once,NA,CASSWQAYSGNTIYF,TGTGCCAGCAGCTGGCAGGCCTACTCTGGAAACACCATATATTTT
TRBJ2-7,TRBV5-4,NA,TRBD1,CASSLAEGTGPNEQYF,TGTGCCAGCAGCTTGGCCGAGGGGACAGGTCCGAACGAGCAGTACTTC